This TCR beta chain originates from a study of OX40 agonist ivuxolimab in advanced cancers. About the research overall: Dose-escalation patients were diagnosed with hepatocellular carcinoma, melanoma, renal cell cancer or head and neck cancer. A partial response was reached by three patients: one with hepatocellular carcinoma and two with cutaneous melanoma. Participants could have had prior anti-PD-1, anti-PD-L1 or anti-CTLA-4 therapy, and about 37% had some.

Study-level results: On average, CD8+ T cells had more expanded clones than CD4+.

CDR1 and CDR2 (germline): SGHAT, FQNNGV. The J segment lost 8 bases and the V segment lost 2 bases, leaving 6 bases of the junction unmatched. The CDR3 runs 15 residues. A word on this clone: Its antigen is not identified.

Repertoires were generated with immunoSEQ multiplex PCR, while TCRdb's copy carries only in-frame clones and drops some. The sample holds 60,000 to 100,000 clones; 80% to 90% are singletons and the top ten take more than 0.45%. The receptor's source is an adult with an advanced solid tumor such as melanoma, head and neck, liver or kidney cancer. This rearrangement joins TRBV11-2 to TRBJ2-1, with 10 bases fitting TRBD2. Material: CD4+ or CD8+ T cells sorted from blood, obtained in a trial of the OX40 agonist ivuxolimab. CDR3 amino acids: CASSLTSGTGDEQFF. The CDR3 DNA sequence: TGTGCCAGCAGCTTAACTAGCGGGACTGGGGATGAGCAGTTCTTC.